Below, 20 T cell receptor beta chains from the same sample are listed, as sequenced in a study of OX40 agonist ivuxolimab in advanced cancers. Some clones are missing from TCRdb's copy, which holds only in-frame ones; the method was immunoSEQ multiplex PCR. The data show 50,000 or so clones, around 86% seen once. Sequences were derived from CD4+ or CD8+ T cells sorted from blood, sampled in a trial of the OX40 agonist ivuxolimab. These receptors came from an adult with an advanced solid tumor such as melanoma, head and neck, liver or kidney cancer.

The chain employs TRBV9 and TRBJ1-6; D is unresolved. The CDR3 extends over 12 amino acids. Germline-derived CDR1 and CDR2 are SGDLS and YYNGEE. Trimming took 3 bases from V and 9 from J, leaving 7 bases between them. The DNA for the CDR3 is TGTGCCAGCAGCGCGGGGAGTTCACCCCTCCACTTT. Translated, it gives CASSAGSSPLHF.

CDR3 coding DNA: TGTGCCCTGGAGACGGGGGGAAATCAGCCCCAGCATTTT. Its protein is CALETGGNQPQHF. The chain has TRBV30 and TRBJ1-5; tentatively, D is TRBD1 (5 bases). There are 13 residues in the CDR3. Germline CDR1 reads GTSNPN; CDR2 reads SVGIG (reference sequence). The V end lost 8 bases, the J end lost 4 bases, and 15 bases lay between the germline ends. Full variable domain (outside the CDR3, taken from reference TRBV30 and TRBJ1-5): SQTIHQWPATLVQPVGSPLSLECTVEGTSNPNLYWYRQAAGRGLQLLFYSVGIGQISSEVPQNLSASRPQDRQFILSSKKLLLSDSGFYLCALETGGNQPQHFGDGTRLSIL.

CDR3 sequence reads: CASAWGQANTEAFF. The CDR3 DNA reads TGTGCCAGCGCCTGGGGGCAGGCAAACACTGAAGCTTTCTTT. V usage is TRBV27 and J usage is TRBJ1-1, with D maybe TRBD1 (6 bases). The CDR3 totals 14 residues. Germline V lookup: CDR1 MNHEY, CDR2 SMNVEV (reference sequence). Trimming stripped 8 bases from V and 2 bases from J, with 15 bases between.

The V gene is TRBV11-3, the J gene TRBJ2-5; D might be TRBD1 (6 bases). The CDR3 has 13 amino acids. Germline lookup yields CDR1 SGHNT and CDR2 YENEEA. V gave up 4 bases and J gave up 3 bases, with 9 bases separating them. For the CDR3, the DNA is TGTGCCAGCAGCTGGACAGAAAAAGAGACCCAGTACTTC. It codes for CASSWTEKETQYF.

The chain employs TRBV6-5 and TRBJ2-1, with a tentative D call TRBD1 (5 bases). V was trimmed by 5 bases and J by 9 bases, leaving 11 bases between them. CDR1 and CDR2 from the germline V gene are MNHEY and SVGAGI. The CDR3 loop spans 12 amino acids. This CDR3 is CASSNRKSEQFF. In DNA, the CDR3 is TGTGCCAGCAGTAACAGGAAAAGTGAGCAGTTCTTC.

The chain carries TRBV28 and TRBJ1-1; possibly TRBD1 for D (5 bases). Per germline, CDR1 MDHEN and CDR2 SYDVKM. The V end lost 7 bases, the J end lost 6 bases, and 18 bases lay between the germline ends. This CDR3 region has 14 residues. CDR3 sequence reads: CASITWGVSPEAFF. For the CDR3, the DNA is TGTGCCAGCATTACCTGGGGGGTCTCCCCTGAAGCTTTCTTT.

The rearrangement uses TRBV11-3 and TRBJ1-2; 8 nucleotides line up with TRBD1. Per germline, CDR1 SGHNT and CDR2 YENEEA. CDR3 length: 14 amino acids. Unmatched junction bases numbered 7, after V lost 6 bases and J lost 4 bases. The CDR3: CASSPGQGTYGYTF. The DNA of the CDR3 is TGTGCCAGCAGTCCTGGACAGGGTACCTATGGCTACACCTTC.

The chain has TRBV5-8 and TRBJ1-5; D is unclear. The CDR3 totals 15 residues. The germline gives CDR1 SGHTS, CDR2 YDEGEE. Trimming shortened V by 4 bases and J by 5 bases, and 16 bases separated the two germline ends. The CDR3 nucleotides are TGTGCCAGCAGCCCCGGGGAGAGGCTGGATCAGCCCCAGCATTTT. This codes for CASSPGERLDQPQHF.

The CDR3 loop is CASTLGGDEKLFF. In DNA form, the CDR3 reads TGTGCCAGCACCCTGGGAGGGGATGAAAAACTGTTTTTT. The chain carries TRBV28 and TRBJ1-4; perhaps TRBD1 as D (5 bases). V dropped 7 bases and J dropped 6 bases, with 12 bases sitting between them. This CDR3 is built from 13 residues. Looked up from germline, CDR1 is MDHEN and CDR2 is SYDVKM.

The gene calls are TRBV9 and TRBJ1-4, with a possible D match to TRBD1 (6 bases). The CDR3 is 16 amino acids. Per germline, CDR1 SGDLS and CDR2 YYNGEE. V lost 0 bases and J lost 5, with 14 bases in between. CDR3 amino acids: CASSVGSQGGNEKLFF. For the CDR3, the DNA is TGTGCCAGCAGCGTAGGGAGCCAAGGGGGAAATGAAAAACTGTTTTTT.

The genes are TRBV29-1 and TRBJ1-3; TRBD1 might be the D (5 bases). The CDR3 is 14 amino acids. Germline CDR1 and CDR2: SQVTM and ANQGSEA. Between the trimmed V and J ends, which lost 0 bases and 2 bases, there was a span of 8 bases. The CDR3 nucleotides read TGCAGCGTTGAAGACAGGGTTACTGGAAACACCATATATTTT. Amino acids: CSVEDRVTGNTIYF.

This clone was counted a single time. V gene TRBV23-1 combines with J gene TRBJ1-4; a possible D gene is TRBD1 (6 bases). TRBV23-1 is an ORF for which the function is uncertain. V lost 7 bases and J lost 8, with 17 bases in between. CDR3 size: 14 residues. CDR3 nucleotides: TGCGCCAGCAAAAACAGGGTGAAGGGGGAAAAACTGTTTTTT. Protein product: CASKNRVKGEKLFF.

V usage is TRBV5-6 and J usage is TRBJ2-2; 9 bases line up with TRBD1. The CDR3 runs to 16 residues. The V gene end was trimmed by 6 bases and the J gene end by 6 bases; junction bases not matched to a gene: 12. Germline V gene sequence: CDR1 SGHDT, CDR2 YYEEEE. The DNA of the CDR3 is TGTGCCAGCATCCTCGCCGGACAGGGGCCCTCCGGGGAGCTGTTTTTT. Translating it yields CASILAGQGPSGELFF.

This chain uses TRBV5-1 with TRBJ2-7; 7 nucleotides match TRBD1. The CDR3 extends over 15 amino acids. Germline values: CDR1 SGHRS, CDR2 YFSETQ. V gave up 3 bases and J gave up 3 bases; unmatched junction bases: 9. CDR3 sequence reads: CASSYIPGTVYEQYF. The CDR3 bases are TGCGCCAGCAGCTATATACCCGGGACAGTCTACGAGCAGTACTTC.

The chain links TRBV6-5 to TRBJ2-3; 10 bases agree with TRBD2. Germline assignment: CDR1 MNHEY and CDR2 SVGAGI. The CDR3 spans 14 residues. Trimming cost V 9 bases and J 6 bases; bases outside gene matches: 9. For the CDR3, the DNA is TGTGCCAGTAAAAGCGGGGGGGCAGCGGATACGCAGTATTTT. Residues: CASKSGGAADTQYF.

This clone is a singleton in its sample. The chain employs TRBV18 and TRBJ1-5; D unresolved. Trimming shortened V by 2 bases and J by 0 bases, and 11 bases separated the two germline ends. Germline V lookup: CDR1 KGHSH, CDR2 LQKENI. The CDR3 runs to 16 residues. CDR3 amino acids: CASSPDNSYSNQPQHF. The CDR3 nucleotides are TGTGCCAGCTCACCAGACAACAGCTATAGCAATCAGCCCCAGCATTTT.

Only a few counts were recorded for this clone. This rearrangement joins TRBV18 to TRBJ1-6; TRBD1 agrees at 10 bases. V gave up 4 bases and J gave up 8 bases; unmatched junction bases: 11. Germline CDR1 KGHSH, CDR2 LQKENI. The CDR3 loop spans 17 amino acids. In DNA, the CDR3 is TGTGCCAGCTCACGGGAAACCGGGACAGGGGTTGATTCACCCCTCCACTTT. Residues: CASSRETGTGVDSPLHF.

The count of this clone is one. V gene TRBV6-5 combines with J gene TRBJ1-3; 9 positions match TRBD1. The CDR3 loop spans 14 amino acids. After removal of 5 bases from V and 2 bases from J, the junction contained 1 base not matched to a gene. The germline V gene has CDR1 MNHEY and CDR2 SVGAGI. The CDR3 DNA sequence: TGTGCCAGCAGTAGACAGGGGGCTGGAAACACCATATATTTT. As protein: CASSRQGAGNTIYF.

This sequence joins TRBV9 and TRBJ2-2; no firm D call. Trimming cost V 0 bases and J 3 bases, with 9 bases left between them. Germline CDR1 and CDR2: SGDLS and YYNGEE. CDR3 size: 15 residues. Written as DNA, the CDR3 is TGTGCCAGCAGCGTAGTAGGGCAATACACCGGGGAGCTGTTTTTT. Its protein is CASSVVGQYTGELFF.

The V call is TRBV7-2, the J call TRBJ1-1; no firm D call. Germline CDR1 SGHTA, CDR2 FQGNSA. Trimming took off 2 bases at V and 3 bases at J, with 19 bases between the two ends. The CDR3 covers 17 residues. The CDR3 region is CASSLRADTLKYTEAFF. Written as DNA, the CDR3 is TGTGCCAGCAGCTTAAGGGCAGACACACTTAAGTACACTGAAGCTTTCTTT. Together with reference TRBV7-2 and TRBJ1-1, the CDR3 gives the full variable domain: GAGVSQSPSNKVTEKGKDVELRCDPISGHTALYWYRQSLGQGLEFLIYFQGNSAPDKSGLPSDRFSAERTGGSVSTLTIQRTQQEDSAVYLCASSLRADTLKYTEAFFGQGTRLTVV.